These T cell receptor beta chains were read from a single sample in a study of shared T cell receptors in the human thymus. TCRdb's table, derived via immunoSEQ multiplex PCR, lists solely in-frame clones and lacks some. The data show almost 550,000 clones, roughly 74% seen once. These same data were also listed under a study on human thymus T cells.

Sequencing used thymocytes. These receptor sequences come from a boy younger than two with a congenital heart defect. CDR3s include the opening cysteine and the closing phenylalanine or tryptophan. A D gene is named only where the DNA matches it firmly. Some rows mark clone size as missing; the rest say once, few, many or name a class of expanded clone.

DNA | CDR3 | J | V | size | D
TGTGCCAGCAGCTTAGCTCCGTGGCAGGGTAAAAACATTCAGTACTTC | CASSLAPWQGKNIQYF | TRBJ2-4 | TRBV7-2 | - | -
TGTGCCAGCAGCTTAGCCGGTGGTTGGGAGACCCAGTACTTC | CASSLAGGWETQYF | TRBJ2-5 | TRBV7-9 | - | -
TGTGCCAGCAGCCATGCGGTAGCGAAATTCACCTACGAGCAGTACTTC | CASSHAVAKFTYEQYF | TRBJ2-7 | TRBV4-2 | - | -
TGTGCCAGTAGTGTCAAGGGACAGAATCAGCCCCAGCATTTT | CASSVKGQNQPQHF | TRBJ1-5 | TRBV19 | - | TRBD1
TGCGCCAGCAGCCAAGAACGGACTAGCGGGGAGGTGATGGAGACCCAGTACTTC | CASSQERTSGEVMETQYF | TRBJ2-5 | TRBV4-3 | - | TRBD2
TGTGCCAGCTCGCAGTACCCGGCGAGTCAGGGCTCCTACGAGCAGTACTTC | CASSQYPASQGSYEQYF | TRBJ2-7 | TRBV18 | - | -
TGTGCTAGTGGTCACTCAATGGGAGTCGCGAACACCGGGGAGCTGTTTTTT | CASGHSMGVANTGELFF | TRBJ2-2 | TRBV12-5 | - | -
TGTGCCAGCAGCTGCCAAGAACAGAACACCGGGGAGCTGTTTTTT | CASSCQEQNTGELFF | TRBJ2-2 | TRBV7-9 | - | -
TGTGCCAGCAGTCCCCGACCGCGAGGGAGGATCTACAATGAGCAGTTCTTC | CASSPRPRGRIYNEQFF | TRBJ2-1 | TRBV28 | - | -
TGTGCCAGTAGTTCCGGGACTCCCCCCACTGAGCAGTTCTTC | CASSSGTPPTEQFF | TRBJ2-1 | TRBV19 | - | -
TGTGCCAGCAGGTCCCGTGGCCACAATAATTCACCCCTCCACTTT | CASRSRGHNNSPLHF | TRBJ1-6 | TRBV6-5 | once | -
TGTGCCAGCAGTTCTAGCGGGAGGGGGACAGATACGCAGTATTTT | CASSSSGRGTDTQYF | TRBJ2-3 | TRBV6-4 | - | TRBD2
TGTGCCAGCAGTTTATCAGGGGGCGGGACAGTCTCCACAGATACGCAGTATTTT | CASSLSGGGTVSTDTQYF | TRBJ2-3 | TRBV27 | - | -
TGTGCCAGCAGTTACTCGAGCGGGAGGCCTCCCTACGAGCAGTACTTC | CASSYSSGRPPYEQYF | TRBJ2-7 | TRBV6-5 | - | TRBD2
TGTGCCAGCAGTTACAGTCCGGAGAAACCCTACGAGCAGTACTTC | CASSYSPEKPYEQYF | TRBJ2-7 | TRBV6-5 | - | -
TGTGCCAGCAGCTCGACCGGGACTAACCTACAAGAGACCCAGTACTTC | CASSSTGTNLQETQYF | TRBJ2-5 | TRBV11-1 | - | TRBD2
TGCGCCAGCAGCCAACTAGCGGGCGAACCCAACGATACGCAGTATTTT | CASSQLAGEPNDTQYF | TRBJ2-3 | TRBV4-3 | - | TRBD2
TGTGCCAGCACCTCCCGGACTGAAGCTTTCTTT | CASTSRTEAFF | TRBJ1-1 | TRBV5-4 | - | -
TGTGCCAGCAGACCCCCCGGGACTAGCGTTTTCTACGAGCAGTACTTC | CASRPPGTSVFYEQYF | TRBJ2-7 | TRBV27 | - | TRBD2
TGTGCCATCAGGACCGGGACTGAAGCTTTCTTT | CAIRTGTEAFF | TRBJ1-1 | TRBV10-3 | - | -
TGTGCCAGCAGTGCCGGGACAGGGCTTGCCTACGAGCAGTACTTC | CASSAGTGLAYEQYF | TRBJ2-7 | TRBV27 | - | TRBD1
TGTGCCAGCAGTTACTCCCGGGGGAGCCAAGAGACCCAGTACTTC | CASSYSRGSQETQYF | TRBJ2-5 | TRBV6-5 | - | -
TGTGCTAGTGTACCCGACGGGAGCACTGAAGCTTTCTTT | CASVPDGSTEAFF | TRBJ1-1 | TRBV12-5 | few | -
TGTGCCAGCAGGAAGGGGGCTACCTTAGCCAAAAACATTCAGTACTTC | CASRKGATLAKNIQYF | TRBJ2-4 | TRBV2 | - | TRBD1
TGCAGCGTTGAAGATCGGGAGGGGAACACTGAAGCTTTCTTT | CSVEDREGNTEAFF | TRBJ1-1 | TRBV29-1 | few | -
TGCGCCAGCAGCGGGGCTTTGGCGGGAGGGCCTTGGGAGCAGTTCTTC | CASSGALAGGPWEQFF | TRBJ2-1 | TRBV10-1 | once | TRBD2
TGTGCCAGCAGCTTACCTGGACTAGCGGGAGTCACAGATACGCAGTATTTT | CASSLPGLAGVTDTQYF | TRBJ2-3 | TRBV7-6 | - | TRBD2
TGTGCCAGTAGGTGGACTAGCGGGATTGACGAGCAGTACTTC | CASRWTSGIDEQYF | TRBJ2-7 | TRBV19 | - | TRBD2
TGCGCCAGCAGCTTGGCGGGACAGGGATTTGAAAAACTGTTTTTT | CASSLAGQGFEKLFF | TRBJ1-4 | TRBV5-1 | - | TRBD1
TGTGCCACCAGCAGAGATCGACTAGAATCGCAGTTCTTC | CATSRDRLESQFF | TRBJ2-1 | TRBV15 | - | -
TGTGCCAGCCTCCCCGCGTACTACGAGCAGTACTTC | CASLPAYYEQYF | TRBJ2-7 | TRBV28 | - | -
TGTGCCAGCAGTATGCCAGGGGGCAAGGACACTGAAGCTTTCTTT | CASSMPGGKDTEAFF | TRBJ1-1 | TRBV27 | - | TRBD1
TGTGCCAGCAGTTTATCCCCTATGGATACGCAGTATTTT | CASSLSPMDTQYF | TRBJ2-3 | TRBV27 | few | -
TGCGCCAGCAGCCAAGATTCGTGGGGGGGGGCTAGCGGACCCTACAATGAGCAGTTCTTC | CASSQDSWGGASGPYNEQFF | TRBJ2-1 | TRBV4-3 | - | -
TGTGCCAGCAGCGTAGACCCTAGGGGGCAGGGCATCTACAATGAGCAGTTCTTC | CASSVDPRGQGIYNEQFF | TRBJ2-1 | TRBV9 | - | TRBD1
TGTGCCAGCAGCCAATCATGGACTAGCGGGAGAAGAACACATAGCACAGATACGCAGTATTTT | CASSQSWTSGRRTHSTDTQYF | TRBJ2-3 | TRBV16 | - | TRBD2
TGTGCCAGCAGTCATACTCCTAATGAGCAGTTCTTC | CASSHTPNEQFF | TRBJ2-1 | TRBV11-2 | - | -
TGTGCCAGCAGCCCCCGGGCTAGCGGGAGTTACGAGCAGTACTTC | CASSPRASGSYEQYF | TRBJ2-7 | TRBV11-3 | few | TRBD2
TGTGCCAGCAGTAGGGGGACGGGGAGCAATCAGCCCCAGCATTTT | CASSRGTGSNQPQHF | TRBJ1-5 | TRBV6-5 | - | -
TGTGCCAGCGGGCGTTCCCGCCCCAGCACAAATACGCAGTATTTT | CASGRSRPSTNTQYF | TRBJ2-3 | TRBV28 | - | -
TGTGCCATCAGTGACAACGGGGAGCTGTTTTTT | CAISDNGELFF | TRBJ2-2 | TRBV10-3 | - | -
TGTGCCAGCAGTGAGGTTCCTAGCTCCTACGAGCAGTACTTC | CASSEVPSSYEQYF | TRBJ2-7 | TRBV2 | - | -
TGTGCCAGCAGTTTAAGGGGCTGGGAGACCCAGTACTTC | CASSLRGWETQYF | TRBJ2-5 | TRBV28 | few | -
TGTGCCAGCAGCCCAGGACAGCACTATGGCTACACCTTC | CASSPGQHYGYTF | TRBJ1-2 | TRBV7-9 | - | -
TGTGCCAGCAGCTTCCAGGGTACGACCTCTGGGGCCAACGTCCTGACTTTC | CASSFQGTTSGANVLTF | TRBJ2-6 | TRBV5-6 | few | -
TGTGCCAGCAGTTTGAGACAGGCCCCGAGGAGCCTATCGTTC | CASSLRQAPRSLSF | TRBJ2-7 | TRBV28 | - | -
TGTGCCAGCAGCCAAGGACAGGGGAACACTGAAGCTTTCTTT | CASSQGQGNTEAFF | TRBJ1-1 | TRBV14 | - | TRBD1
TGTGCCAGCAGCGGGGGGACAGGGGAGAATCAGCCCCAGCATTTT | CASSGGTGENQPQHF | TRBJ1-5 | TRBV9 | - | TRBD1
TGTGCCAGCAGTTTACTGGGGAGGGAGCAGTACTTC | CASSLLGREQYF | TRBJ2-7 | TRBV27 | - | -
TGTGCCAGCAGCTTAGATCTTCGGGAGGGAAGCACAGATACGCAGTATTTT | CASSLDLREGSTDTQYF | TRBJ2-3 | TRBV11-2 | - | TRBD2
TGTGCCAGCAGCTCCTCTACTAGCGGGAGGCGTTCCTACGAGCAGTACTTC | CASSSSTSGRRSYEQYF | TRBJ2-7 | TRBV13 | - | TRBD2
TGTGCTAGTGGTTTCCCCGCCGTCCGGACAGGGGGTAACCTACCCGATACGCAGTATTTT | CASGFPAVRTGGNLPDTQYF | TRBJ2-3 | TRBV12-5 | - | TRBD1
TGCGCCAGCAGCCAAGGCGGTGAAGCTTTCTTT | CASSQGGEAFF | TRBJ1-1 | TRBV4-1 | - | -
TGTGCCAGCAGTTTCGGGGACAGGGGGTCAGAAGAGACCCAGTACTTC | CASSFGDRGSEETQYF | TRBJ2-5 | TRBV27 | - | TRBD1
TGTGCCAGCAGCTTGACGGGGACAAACTATGGCTACACCTTC | CASSLTGTNYGYTF | TRBJ1-2 | TRBV7-2 | - | -
TGTGCCAGCAGCCCCCGTCGGAGTGAGGGAAACACCGGGGAGCTGTTTTTT | CASSPRRSEGNTGELFF | TRBJ2-2 | TRBV11-3 | - | -
TGTGCCAGCAGCAGAGGTTGGTTTAACACTGAAGCTTTCTTT | CASSRGWFNTEAFF | TRBJ1-1 | TRBV7-2 | - | -
TGCGCCAGCAGCTTGGGTACTAGCGGGAGGAACGAGCAGTACTTC | CASSLGTSGRNEQYF | TRBJ2-7 | TRBV5-1 | - | TRBD2
TGTGCCAGCAGCCTTGTGAGTAGCGGGAGTTCCTACAATGAGCAGTTCTTC | CASSLVSSGSSYNEQFF | TRBJ2-1 | TRBV5-4 | - | TRBD2